The 28 T cell receptor beta chains below were found in one sample sequenced in a study of shared clonotypes between healthy human individuals. Naive-designated CD8 cells lacked CD45RO, were positively enriched for CCR7, and omitted terminally differentiated effector memory CD45RA+ cells. The method was immunoSEQ multiplex PCR; TCRdb's version includes in-frame clones alone and lacks a portion of them. The data contain hundreds of thousands of clones, about 92% of them singletons. Sequenced input: naive CD8+ T cells sorted from blood. The receptors derive from a man aged 30-40 years in good health.

The chain uses TRBV7-9 and TRBJ2-7, with D perhaps matching TRBD1 or TRBD2 (5 bases each). Between the trimmed V and J ends, which lost 5 bases and 5 bases, there was a span of 10 bases. This CDR3 contains 12 residues. Germline V gives CDR1 SEHNR, CDR2 FQNEAQ (reference sequence). CDR3 in amino acids: CASSPRGNEQYF. The CDR3 DNA sequence: TGTGCCAGCAGCCCCCGGGGCAACGAGCAGTACTTC.

The V call is TRBV7-9, the J call TRBJ1-1; D is unresolved. The CDR3 consists of 11 residues. V shed 7 bases and J shed 0 bases, with 3 bases lying between them. The germline gives CDR1 SEHNR, CDR2 FQNEAQ (reference sequence). CDR3 loop: CASIMNTEAFF. CDR3 coding DNA: TGTGCCAGCATCATGAACACTGAAGCTTTCTTT. Complete variable domain (other parts from reference TRBV7-9 and TRBJ1-1): DTGVSQNPRHKITKRGQNVTFRCDPISEHNRLYWYRQTLGQGPEFLTYFQNEAQLEKSRLLSDRFSAERPKGSFSTLEIQRTEQGDSAMYLCASIMNTEAFFGQGTRLTVV.

This chain joins TRBV27 and TRBJ2-1; 11 bases are a match to TRBD2. This CDR3 is built from 17 residues. Germline V gene data show CDR1 as MNHEY and CDR2 as SMNVEV (reference sequence). Trimming cost V 0 bases and J 7 bases; bases outside gene matches: 8. This CDR3 is CASSLSGVAGGRNEQFF. CDR3 coding DNA: TGTGCCAGCAGTTTATCGGGGGTAGCGGGAGGGAGGAATGAGCAGTTCTTC.

The genes are TRBV27 and TRBJ2-3; D call uncertain. The CDR3 runs 14 residues. Germline V gene data show CDR1 as MNHEY and CDR2 as SMNVEV (reference sequence). V lost 7 bases and J lost 3, with 14 bases in between. CDR3: CASTLGGSTDTQYF. CDR3 coding DNA: TGTGCCAGCACCCTCGGCGGCTCAACAGATACGCAGTATTTT.

The chain has TRBV18 and TRBJ2-2, with D hard to call. The CDR3 sequence is 15 residues long. Trimming pared 6 bases from V and 1 base from J, leaving 12 bases between. In germline, CDR1 is KGHSH, CDR2 LQKENI. CDR3 DNA sequence: TGTGCCAGCTCCAGACGGACGGTGAACACCGGGGAGCTGTTTTTT. As protein: CASSRRTVNTGELFF.

This chain uses TRBV7-9 with TRBJ1-1; 9 bases match TRBD1. V shed 5 bases, J shed 11 bases, and the junction held 12 bases outside the gene matches. The germline CDR1 and CDR2 sequences are SEHNR and FQNEAQ (reference sequence). The CDR3 contains 14 residues. The CDR3 DNA follows: TGTGCCAGCAGCGACCGGGACAGGGCAGAGTCGGCTTTCTTT. Encoded protein: CASSDRDRAESAFF.

The gene calls are TRBV7-9 and TRBJ1-1, with 8 bases that match TRBD1. The CDR3 runs to 15 residues. After removal of 3 bases from V and 5 bases from J, the junction contained 8 bases not matched to a gene. Looked up from germline, CDR1 is SEHNR and CDR2 is FQNEAQ (reference sequence). The DNA for the CDR3 is TGTGCCAGCAGCTTTCCGCAGGGGGCAGGAACTGAAGCTTTCTTT. Protein product: CASSFPQGAGTEAFF.

The V call is TRBV4-3, the J call TRBJ2-7; D might be TRBD1 (6 bases). CDR1 is LGHNA and CDR2 is YSLEER in the germline V gene. The ends were cut back, 1 base at V and 3 bases at J, with 13 bases in the middle. The CDR3 totals 15 residues. The CDR3 DNA is TGCGCCAGCAGCCAAGCGGGACAAGCGGACTACGAGCAGTACTTC. This gives the protein CASSQAGQADYEQYF.

The chain recombines TRBV28 with TRBJ2-3; D is ambiguous. Deletions cut 5 bases from V and 0 bases from J, with 9 bases between. CDR1 and CDR2 (germline): MDHEN, SYDVKM. This CDR3 has 14 amino acids. CDR3 coding DNA: TGTGCCAGCAGTACCCGAACTAGCACAGATACGCAGTATTTT. Protein product: CASSTRTSTDTQYF.

This clone was seen more than once but under ten times. The chain uses TRBV10-2 and TRBJ1-1; unclear D gene. Germline CDR1 and CDR2: WSHSY and SAAADI. CDR3 length equals 10 residues. V shed 4 bases and J shed 6 bases, with 3 bases lying between them. DNA for the CDR3: TGCGCCAGCAGTGGGGCTGAAGCTTTCTTT. It codes for CASSGAEAFF.

This chain uses TRBV7-9 with TRBJ1-3; the D is unclear. V lost 1 base, J lost 4 bases, and 14 bases lay in between. Germline V gene data show CDR1 as SEHNR and CDR2 as FQNEAQ (reference sequence). The CDR3 covers 16 residues. Written as DNA, the CDR3 is TGTGCCAGCAGCTTAGACAACCGATTGGCGGGAAACACCATATATTTT. It yields the protein CASSLDNRLAGNTIYF.

The V gene is TRBV27, the J gene TRBJ2-3; 14 nucleotides line up with TRBD2. V trimming: 5 bases; J trimming: 3 bases; junction bases outside the gene matches: 10. The germline V gene has CDR1 MNHEY and CDR2 SMNVEV (reference sequence). The length of the CDR3 is 18 residues. The CDR3 DNA reads as TGTGCCAGCAGTCCGGGGACTAGCGGGAGTTTTACTACAGATACGCAGTATTTT. Amino acid sequence: CASSPGTSGSFTTDTQYF.

This chain links TRBV28 with TRBJ1-5; the match to TRBD1 covers 7 bases. Germline V gives CDR1 MDHEN, CDR2 SYDVKM. V lost 3 bases and J lost 5; bases outside the gene matches: 10. CDR3 size: 16 residues. The CDR3 is CASSFTGVLGDQPQHF. The CDR3 DNA follows: TGTGCCAGCAGTTTTACAGGGGTCCTAGGGGATCAGCCCCAGCATTTT.

V usage is TRBV15 and J usage is TRBJ2-7; D is possibly TRBD2 (5 bases). The germline V gene has CDR1 LNHNV and CDR2 YYDKDF (reference sequence). This CDR3 is built from 17 residues. V lost 4 bases and J lost 3, with 22 bases in between. The DNA for the CDR3 is TGTGCCACCAGCAACCACCTCAGAAGCGGCCTTAACTACGAGCAGTACTTC. Amino acids: CATSNHLRSGLNYEQYF.

This rearrangement joins TRBV7-9 to TRBJ1-1; D ambiguous. This CDR3 spans 13 amino acids. V lost 1 base and J 6 bases, leaving 9 bases between the germline ends. Germline-derived CDR1 and CDR2 are SEHNR and FQNEAQ (reference sequence). The chain's CDR3 is CASSLDRVSEAFF. In DNA form, the CDR3 reads TGTGCCAGCAGCTTAGATAGGGTATCTGAAGCTTTCTTT.

Here the CDR3 reads CASSPGPKYEQYF. CDR3 DNA sequence: TGTGCCAGCAGTCCGGGACCCAAGTACGAGCAGTACTTC. This rearrangement joins TRBV27 to TRBJ2-7; D may correspond to TRBD1 or TRBD2 (5 bases each). Germline V gene lookup returns CDR1 MNHEY and CDR2 SMNVEV (reference sequence). The CDR3 is made up of 13 amino acids. The V gene lost 5 bases and the J gene lost 4 bases, with 12 bases spanning the gap.

J is TRBJ2-7 and V is TRBV11-2; D assignment may be TRBD1 or TRBD2 (6 bases each). V was shortened by 3 bases and J by 2 bases, with 11 bases between the two germline ends. This CDR3 has 14 residues. The germline CDR1 and CDR2 sequences are SGHAT and FQNNGV. In DNA, the CDR3 is TGTGCCAGCAGCTTTGGGGGGCAAACCTACGAGCAGTACTTC. It specifies CASSFGGQTYEQYF.

The chain couples TRBV27 to TRBJ1-2; D might be TRBD1 (6 bases). Trimming stripped 7 bases from V and 4 bases from J, with 16 bases between. The CDR3 covers 14 residues. Germline V gives CDR1 MNHEY, CDR2 SMNVEV (reference sequence). As DNA, the CDR3 is TGTGCCAGCACCAACGGCTGGGGGCCCTATGGCTACACCTTC. The encoded protein is CASTNGWGPYGYTF.

The chain couples TRBV28 to TRBJ2-1; D is undetermined. Germline V gives CDR1 MDHEN, CDR2 SYDVKM. V was shortened by 4 bases and J by 4 bases, with 17 bases between the two germline ends. The CDR3 has 16 residues. The CDR3 reads CASSSPTGSRYNEQFF. The CDR3 DNA follows: TGTGCCAGCAGTTCTCCCACGGGTAGCAGATACAATGAGCAGTTCTTC. Drawing the rest from reference TRBV28 and TRBJ2-1, the complete variable domain is DVKVTQSSRYLVKRTGEKVFLECVQDMDHENMFWYRQDPGLGLRLIYFSYDVKMKEKGDIPEGYSVSREKKERFSLILESASTNQTSMYLCASSSPTGSRYNEQFFGPGTRLTVL.

The chain employs TRBV5-4 and TRBJ2-3, with D maybe TRBD1 (6 bases). CDR3 length equals 15 residues. V lost 4 bases, J lost 2 bases, and 14 bases lay in between. The germline CDR1 and CDR2 sequences are SGHNT and YYREEE (reference sequence). CDR3 nucleotide sequence: TGTGCCAGCAGCCCCGGGACACAATTCACAGATACGCAGTATTTT. Amino acid sequence: CASSPGTQFTDTQYF.

A single count supports this clone. This sequence joins TRBV9 and TRBJ2-1; a possible D gene is TRBD1 (6 bases). CDR3 length: 11 residues. Deletions cut 3 bases from V and 10 bases from J, with 8 bases between. The germline V gene encodes CDR1 SGDLS and CDR2 YYNGEE. CDR3 sequence (DNA): TGTGCCAGCAGCGCCGGGACAGAGCAGTTCTTC. The encoded protein is CASSAGTEQFF.

The CDR3 DNA is TGCAGCGTTGATGGTAGCGGGAGGGGCTCCTACAATGAGCAGTTCTTC. Residues: CSVDGSGRGSYNEQFF. This chain links TRBV29-1 with TRBJ2-1; TRBD2 aligns across 11 bases. CDR1 and CDR2 (germline): SQVTM, ANQGSEA. V was pared by 3 bases and J by 0 bases, with 4 bases of the junction left unmatched. The CDR3 runs to 16 residues.

V is TRBV4-2 and J is TRBJ2-2; TRBD1 might be the D (5 bases). The V gene lost 3 bases and the J gene lost 6 bases, with 11 bases spanning the gap. In germline, CDR1 is LGHNA, CDR2 YNFKEQ. The CDR3 runs 14 residues. CDR3 amino acids: CASSQVGAAGELFF. CDR3 bases: TGTGCCAGCAGCCAGGTTGGGGCTGCCGGGGAGCTGTTTTTT.

This chain joins TRBV7-8 and TRBJ2-6; D is possibly TRBD1 (5 bases). This CDR3 is built from 17 residues. The V and J ends lost 5 bases and 4 bases respectively, with 18 bases between them. Per the germline V gene, CDR1 is SGHVS and CDR2 is FQNEAQ. The CDR3 nucleotides are TGTGCCAGCAGCCCTGTCCGACTGGGGCTGGGGGCCAACGTCCTGACTTTC. It translates to CASSPVRLGLGANVLTF.

Concerning this clone: Other DNA sequences in this specimen translate into the identical CDR3. The CDR3 nucleotides read TGTGCCAGCAGTTTCTCAGGGACCGGGGAGCTGTTTTTT. It yields the protein CASSFSGTGELFF. The J gene is TRBJ2-2, the V gene TRBV27; D is perhaps TRBD1 (5 bases). The germline V and J ends were trimmed by 3 bases and 5 bases, with 7 bases remaining between them. The germline gives CDR1 MNHEY, CDR2 SMNVEV (reference sequence). The CDR3 is 13 amino acids.

The genes are TRBV30 and TRBJ2-7; D remains unclear. Looked up from germline, CDR1 is GTSNPN and CDR2 is SVGIG (reference sequence). This CDR3 comprises 14 residues. V gave up 1 base and J gave up 0 bases, with 10 bases separating them. CDR3 DNA sequence: TGTGCCTGGAGTGAGGGCTTCACCTCCTACGAGCAGTACTTC. Protein product: CAWSEGFTSYEQYF.

The J gene is TRBJ2-7, the V gene TRBV5-6; 9 nucleotides align to TRBD1. This CDR3 has 14 residues. Per the germline V gene, CDR1 is SGHDT and CDR2 is YYEEEE. V lost 2 bases to trimming and J lost 4 bases; unmatched junction nucleotides: 4. CDR3 sequence reads: CASSLGTGFYEQYF. CDR3 nucleotide sequence: TGTGCCAGCAGCTTAGGGACAGGGTTTTACGAGCAGTACTTC. The complete variable domain, with remaining parts taken from reference TRBV5-6 and TRBJ2-7, reads DAGVTQSPTHLIKTRGQQVTLRCSPKSGHDTVSWYQQALGQGPQFIFQYYEEEERQRGNFPDRFSGHQFPNYSSELNVNALLLGDSALYLCASSLGTGFYEQYFGPGTRLTVT.

The V call is TRBV19, the J call TRBJ1-1, with D hard to call. Germline V gives CDR1 LNHDA, CDR2 SQIVND (reference sequence). The CDR3 length is 14 residues. Trimming shortened V by 2 bases and J by 1 base, and 8 bases separated the two germline ends. CDR3 region: CASSIFLSNTEAFF. For the CDR3, the DNA is TGTGCCAGTAGTATATTTTTGTCGAACACTGAAGCTTTCTTT.